The 9 T cell receptor beta chains presented below share a single source sample, sequenced in a study of blood T cell repertoires in COVID-19. The assay was immunoSEQ multiplex PCR, and TCRdb's table has in-frame clones only and misses some. The table records roughly 220,000 clones, roughly 80% of them present only once. The sequenced material came from peripheral blood. The receptors shown here come from a woman aged 80 or over with COVID-19, enrolled during active disease.

The gene calls are TRBV7-3 and TRBJ2-3; weak D call: TRBD2 (6 bases). V was clipped by 5 bases and J by 4 bases, with 22 bases between them. Germline values: CDR1 SGHTA, CDR2 FQGTGA. The length of the CDR3 is 17 residues. The CDR3 region has the DNA TGTGCCAGCAGCACAAAAGGCGGGACCCTAGGGGCAGATACGCAGTATTTT. Translating it yields CASSTKGGTLGADTQYF.

This clone was detected only once. The gene calls are TRBV5-6 and TRBJ2-7; TRBD2 agrees at 7 bases. J lost 6 bases, V lost 4 bases, and 16 bases had no gene match. Germline V lookup: CDR1 SGHDT, CDR2 YYEEEE. This CDR3 has 16 residues. This chain's CDR3 is CASSGGSGSRVGEQYF. CDR3 nucleotides: TGTGCCAGCAGCGGCGGGAGCGGTAGCCGAGTCGGCGAGCAGTACTTC.

This clone was seen a single time. The chain is built from TRBV24-1 and TRBJ1-2, with 10 bases matching TRBD1. CDR1 and CDR2 from the germline V gene are KGHDR and SFDVKD. The CDR3 has 15 residues. V lost 4 bases, J lost 5 bases, and 6 bases stayed unmatched. For the CDR3, the DNA is TGTGCCACCAGTGACCCCGGGACAGGGGCTTATGGCTACACCTTC. It yields the protein CATSDPGTGAYGYTF.

In its sample, this clone was seen a few times. The chain uses TRBV11-3 and TRBJ2-3; TRBD2 matches at 15 bases. Germline V gene data show CDR1 as SGHNT and CDR2 as YENEEA. With 1 base clipped from V and 3 bases from J, the junction kept 8 bases outside the gene matches. The CDR3 covers 19 residues. CDR3 in amino acids: CASSLGSGLAGGTTDTQYF. DNA of the CDR3: TGTGCCAGCAGCTTAGGGTCGGGACTAGCGGGAGGAACGACAGATACGCAGTATTTT.

This chain uses TRBV30 with TRBJ1-4; possible D gene TRBD1, 6 bases. Germline loops: CDR1 GTSNPN, CDR2 SVGIG (reference sequence). The CDR3 extends over 16 amino acids. Trimming left V 3 bases short and J 8 bases short, with 22 bases between. The CDR3 DNA follows: TGTGCCTGGAGCCAAAAACGCCCGGGACAACAGGAAAAACTGTTTTTT. This codes for CAWSQKRPGQQEKLFF.

This clone occurred a few times. The genes are TRBV7-9 and TRBJ1-1; maybe TRBD1 (6 bases). In germline, CDR1 is SEHNR, CDR2 FQNEAQ (reference sequence). V dropped 9 bases and J dropped 8 bases, with 19 bases sitting between them. The CDR3 is 13 residues long. CDR3 DNA sequence: TGTGCCAGTTGGGAATCAGGGGCGTTAGAAGCTTTCTTT. Translating it yields CASWESGALEAFF.

V gene TRBV19 combines with J gene TRBJ1-4; 7 bases are a match to TRBD1. The CDR3 spans 15 residues. CDR1 is LNHDA and CDR2 is SQIVND in the germline V gene (reference sequence). The V and J ends lost 5 bases and 0 bases, in that order; junction bases with no gene match: 3. CDR3 DNA sequence: TGTGCCAGTAGTGCTGACAGGGCAACTAATGAAAAACTGTTTTTT. Translation gives CASSADRATNEKLFF.

The rearrangement links TRBV15 to TRBJ1-5, with 10 bases fitting TRBD1. Trimming at V came to 0 bases and at J to 6 bases, leaving 5 bases not matched to a gene. CDR3 length: 16 amino acids. Germline V lookup: CDR1 LNHNV, CDR2 YYDKDF (reference sequence). CDR3 DNA sequence: TGTGCCACCAGCAGAGAAAGGGACAGGGGTTTTCAGCCCCAGCATTTT. Its protein is CATSRERDRGFQPQHF.

This chain links TRBV6-2 or TRBV6-3 with TRBJ1-2; 8 nucleotides match TRBD1. Germline loops: CDR1 MNHEY, CDR2 SVGEGT. The CDR3 extends over 15 amino acids. V gave up 5 bases and J gave up 5 bases; unmatched junction bases: 10. CDR3 nucleotides: TGTGCCAGCAGTACCCGCCGGACAGGGAGATATGGCTACACCTTC. Translating it yields CASSTRRTGRYGYTF.